The clone carrying this T cell receptor (beta chain) appeared a single time. These data are taken from a study of blood T cell repertoires in COVID-19. The CDR3 covers 14 residues. Trimming cost V 1 base and J 4 bases, with 8 bases left between them. Germline V gives CDR1 SGHVS, CDR2 FQNEAQ. Only in-frame clones appear in the TCRdb table, and some are missing; sequencing was by immunoSEQ multiplex PCR. Among 90,000 to 140,000 clones, roughly 80% were seen once, and the ten largest hold 15% to 17%. The receptor was isolated from a woman of 80 years or more with acute or convalescent COVID-19. V usage is TRBV7-8 and J usage is TRBJ2-1; D uncertain. What was sequenced was peripheral blood. The DNA of the CDR3 is TGTGCCAGCAGCTTAGTCCTCCTTTACAATGAGCAGTTCTTC. Protein sequence: CASSLVLLYNEQFF.